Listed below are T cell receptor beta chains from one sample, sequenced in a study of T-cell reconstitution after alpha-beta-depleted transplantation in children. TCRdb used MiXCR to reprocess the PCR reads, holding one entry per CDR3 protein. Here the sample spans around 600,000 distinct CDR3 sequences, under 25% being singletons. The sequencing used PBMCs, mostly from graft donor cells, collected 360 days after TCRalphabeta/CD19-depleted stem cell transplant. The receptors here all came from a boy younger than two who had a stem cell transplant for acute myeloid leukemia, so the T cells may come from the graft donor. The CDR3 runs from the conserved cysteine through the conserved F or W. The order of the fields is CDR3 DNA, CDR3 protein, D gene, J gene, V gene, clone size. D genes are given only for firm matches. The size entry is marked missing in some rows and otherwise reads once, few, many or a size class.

TGCAGTAGCACAGCCCCAGGAGCTTCAGACGAGCAGTACTTC | CSSTAPGASDEQYF | NA | TRBJ2-7 | TRBV20-1 | few
TGTGCCAGCAGGACGGACAGCGGCCGCTACGAGCAGTACTTC | CASRTDSGRYEQYF | NA | TRBJ2-7 | TRBV12-3/TRBV12-4 | NA
TGTGCCAGCAGCACCTGGACAGGGAACTATGGCTACACCTTC | CASSTWTGNYGYTF | TRBD1 | TRBJ1-2 | TRBV7-9 | NA
TGTGCCACCAGTGATTACAGAAACTTCTACAATGAGCAGTTCTTC | CATSDYRNFYNEQFF | NA | TRBJ2-1 | TRBV24-1 | few
TGTGCCACCAGCACCGGACAGATCCATGAGCAGTTCTTC | CATSTGQIHEQFF | NA | TRBJ2-1 | TRBV24-1 | few
TGTGCCAGCAGCTTGATGGACAGGGCCTTCTCTGGAAACACCATATATTTT | CASSLMDRAFSGNTIYF | TRBD1 | TRBJ1-3 | TRBV5-6 | few
TGCAGTGCTAGAGATCTCCCAATCCCGGGACTAGGAACGGAGACCCAGTACTTC | CSARDLPIPGLGTETQYF | TRBD2 | TRBJ2-5 | TRBV20-1 | many
TGTGCCAGCAGCTTACTAACAGGGGTGGGCACTGAAGCTTTCTTT | CASSLLTGVGTEAFF | TRBD1 | TRBJ1-1 | TRBV7-2 | few
TGTGCCAGCAGTTACTGGGCAGGCGACTATGGCTACACCTTC | CASSYWAGDYGYTF | NA | TRBJ1-2 | TRBV6-5 | NA
TGTGCCAGCAGCTTCCCGGGACTTTCTAATGAAAAACTGTTTTTT | CASSFPGLSNEKLFF | NA | TRBJ1-4 | TRBV7-6 | few
TGTGCCAGCAAGTTAACAGGGGGCTATAATGAAAAACTGTTTTTT | CASKLTGGYNEKLFF | TRBD1 | TRBJ1-4 | TRBV27 | few
TGCGCCAGCAGCTGGGGACAGGGGCGCGAGACCCAGTACTTC | CASSWGQGRETQYF | TRBD1 | TRBJ2-5 | TRBV5-1 | NA
TGCAGTGCGACTAGGTCGGGGGCTCCGTACCAAGAGACCCAGTACTTC | CSATRSGAPYQETQYF | NA | TRBJ2-5 | TRBV20-1 | once
TGTGCCAGCAGCGTAGTATCGACACTTAGCACAGATACGCAGTATTTT | CASSVVSTLSTDTQYF | NA | TRBJ2-3 | TRBV9 | NA
TGTGCCACCAGCCCTCGGACTAGCGGGGGTCCCCGGGAAGATACGCAGTATTTT | CATSPRTSGGPREDTQYF | TRBD2 | TRBJ2-3 | TRBV15 | NA
TGCGCCAGCACCGGGGACTGGCAAGATACGCAGTATTTT | CASTGDWQDTQYF | NA | TRBJ2-3 | TRBV10-2 | few
TGTGCCAGCAGCGCTACGAACACCGGGGAGCTGTTTTTT | CASSATNTGELFF | NA | TRBJ2-2 | TRBV7-7 | many
TGCAGTGCTAGCAGCGGTGCGGTGTTGAACGAGCAGTACTTC | CSASSGAVLNEQYF | NA | TRBJ2-7 | TRBV20-1 | many
TGTGCCAGCGGACACCCGGGGACTAGCGGGACTCAAGAGACCCAGTACTTC | CASGHPGTSGTQETQYF | TRBD2 | TRBJ2-5 | TRBV6-1 | few
TGTGCCAGCAGCCTCTGGCAGGGGTCGAACACTGAAGCTTTCTTT | CASSLWQGSNTEAFF | NA | TRBJ1-1 | TRBV7-9 | many
TGTGCCAGCAGTCCACCGACTAGCCGGAGCTCCTACAATGAGCAGTTCTTC | CASSPPTSRSSYNEQFF | TRBD2 | TRBJ2-1 | TRBV6-1 | NA
TGTGCCAGCAGTCCGCAGACAGATTCACCCCTCCACTTT | CASSPQTDSPLHF | NA | TRBJ1-6 | TRBV12-3/TRBV12-4 | NA
TGTGCCAGCAGCTTCTCAGGGGGTGGCTACACCTTC | CASSFSGGGYTF | TRBD1 | TRBJ1-2 | TRBV7-2 | many
TGTGCCAGCAGCTCTACAGGGCAGCCCCAGCATTTT | CASSSTGQPQHF | NA | TRBJ1-5 | TRBV7-2 | many